Listed here are 16 T cell receptor beta chains from one sample, sequenced in a study of high-grade serous ovarian cancer treatment subgroups. Tumor tissue was taken before any definitive surgery or chemotherapy was given. TCRdb's table, derived via immunoSEQ multiplex PCR, lists solely in-frame clones and lacks some. The sample holds thousands of clones, 50% to 75% seen once. Sample: tumor tissue. All receptors come from a human donor with high-grade serous ovarian cancer.

This clone was seen only a few times. The rearrangement joins TRBV5-1 to TRBJ2-7; D is perhaps TRBD2 (5 bases). V shed 2 bases and J shed 2 bases, with 11 bases lying between them. Germline CDR1 SGHRS, CDR2 YFSETQ. CDR3 length equals 14 residues. The CDR3 loop is CASSLSERPYEQYF. The CDR3 nucleotides read TGCGCCAGCAGCTTATCCGAGCGGCCCTACGAGCAGTACTTC.

This clone was recorded a few times. This chain links TRBV5-3 with TRBJ2-2; D unclear. Being an ORF, TRBV5-3 has a function that is uncertain. The CDR3 has 15 amino acids. V dropped 2 bases and J dropped 7 bases, with 15 bases sitting between them. The CDR3 region has the DNA TGTGCCAGAAGCTTCCCGGACGTGAAGAACGGGGAGCTGTTTTTT. This encodes CARSFPDVKNGELFF.

By share of the sample, this clone is medium-sized (0.01 to 0.1%). This rearrangement joins TRBV9 to TRBJ2-1; D possibly matches TRBD1 or TRBD2 (5 bases each). The germline CDR1 and CDR2 sequences are SGDLS and YYNGEE. V dropped 5 bases and J dropped 8 bases, with 14 bases sitting between them. This CDR3 region has 13 residues. As DNA, the CDR3 is TGTGCCAGCAGTTCTGGGACGGGTTATGAGCAGTTCTTC. Its translation is CASSSGTGYEQFF.

The rearrangement links TRBV5-1 to TRBJ1-1, with D perhaps matching TRBD1 (5 bases). The CDR3 is made up of 13 amino acids. Germline V lookup: CDR1 SGHRS, CDR2 YFSETQ. V was trimmed by 2 bases and J by 1 base, leaving 6 bases between them. The CDR3 loop reads CASSLQANTEAFF. DNA for the CDR3: TGCGCCAGCAGCTTACAGGCGAACACTGAAGCTTTCTTT.

This rearrangement joins TRBV7-3 to TRBJ2-3; 7 bases match TRBD2. CDR1 SGHTA and CDR2 FQGTGA come from the germline V gene. The CDR3 loop spans 18 amino acids. V dropped 0 bases and J dropped 2; count of bases not matched to a gene: 11. CDR3 nucleotides: TGTGCCAGCAGCTTAACGGCGGGCGGGAGCGGGGACACAGATACGCAGTATTTT. The encoded protein is CASSLTAGGSGDTDTQYF.

The V gene is TRBV6-5, the J gene TRBJ2-6; no definite D call. The CDR3 has 16 amino acids. Germline V gives CDR1 MNHEY, CDR2 SVGAGI. The V end lost 2 bases, the J end lost 0 bases, and 8 bases lay between the germline ends. The CDR3 region has the DNA TGTGCCAGCAGTTACAGGCGGAACTCTGGGGCCAACGTCCTGACTTTC. Translating gives CASSYRRNSGANVLTF.

In this sample, this clone turned up a few times. The chain carries TRBV29-1 and TRBJ1-2; D not certain. The V and J ends lost 6 bases and 10 bases respectively, with 15 bases between them. Germline CDR1 and CDR2: SQVTM and ANQGSEA. The CDR3 has 11 residues. DNA of the CDR3: TGCAGCGTCGGCAAACAGACTCCCTACACCTTC. This gives the protein CSVGKQTPYTF. Combining the CDR3 with reference TRBV29-1 and TRBJ1-2 gives the whole variable domain SAVISQKPSRDICQRGTSLTIQCQVDSQVTMMFWYRQQPGQSLTLIATANQGSEATYESGFVIDKFPISRPNLTFSTLTVSNMSPEDSSIYLCSVGKQTPYTFGSGTRLTVV.

J is TRBJ1-2 and V is TRBV11-2; weak D call: TRBD1 (6 bases). This CDR3 is built from 14 residues. Germline assignment: CDR1 SGHAT and CDR2 FQNNGV. V dropped 4 bases and J dropped 7 bases, with 16 bases sitting between them. The chain's CDR3 is CASSSSGQGLGYTF. The CDR3 DNA follows: TGTGCCAGCAGCTCCAGTGGGCAGGGGCTTGGCTACACCTTC.

This sequence joins TRBV5-6 and TRBJ1-2; no clear D. The V end was cut by 4 bases, the J end by 4 bases, with 8 bases between. In germline, CDR1 is SGHDT, CDR2 YYEEEE. This CDR3 region has 12 residues. As DNA, the CDR3 is TGTGCCAGCAGCACCCCTAGCTATGGCTACACCTTC. Translated: CASSTPSYGYTF.

In its sample, this clone is large (0.1 to 1%). The chain links TRBV11-2 to TRBJ2-2, with 11 bases fitting TRBD2. The CDR3 is 16 residues long. The V gene end was trimmed by 5 bases and the J gene end by 4 bases; junction bases not matched to a gene: 6. Looked up from germline, CDR1 is SGHAT and CDR2 is FQNNGV. CDR3 nucleotide sequence: TGTGCCAGCAGCCCAACTAGCGGGAGTGTCACCGGGGAGCTGTTTTTT. Protein: CASSPTSGSVTGELFF.

The DNA of the CDR3 is TGTGCCAGCAGTTTCGGGGACAGGGGCCCCAATGAGCAGTTCTTC. This codes for CASSFGDRGPNEQFF. This rearrangement joins TRBV27 to TRBJ2-1; TRBD1 aligns across 10 bases. The germline CDR1 and CDR2 sequences are MNHEY and SMNVEV (reference sequence). Unmatched junction bases numbered 5, after V lost 3 bases and J lost 6 bases. The CDR3 sequence is 15 residues long.

The chain carries TRBV19 and TRBJ2-7; TRBD1 aligns across 9 bases. Germline V gives CDR1 LNHDA, CDR2 SQIVND (reference sequence). Germline trimming cut 5 bases from V and 3 bases from J; bases unmatched to any gene: 5. This CDR3 spans 14 amino acids. In DNA form, the CDR3 reads TGTGCCAGTAGTGCTACAGGGGGCCTCTACGAGCAGTACTTC. The encoded protein is CASSATGGLYEQYF.

This rearrangement joins TRBV15 to TRBJ1-5; D possibly corresponds to TRBD1 (5 bases). Germline V gene lookup returns CDR1 LNHNV and CDR2 YYDKDF (reference sequence). V was clipped by 1 base and J by 4 bases, with 8 bases between them. The CDR3 is 14 amino acids. CDR3 coding DNA: TGTGCCACCAGCAGAGGGAGGGGTAATCAGCCCCAGCATTTT. Amino acid sequence: CATSRGRGNQPQHF.

This clone has only a few counts. The gene calls are TRBV18 and TRBJ2-1, with 10 bases matching TRBD1. Germline CDR1 and CDR2: KGHSH and LQKENI. With 6 bases clipped from V and 4 bases from J, the junction kept 6 bases outside the gene matches. The CDR3 runs 15 residues. CDR3 amino acids: CASSARDRGYNEQFF. The CDR3 DNA is TGTGCCAGCTCCGCTCGGGACAGGGGTTACAATGAGCAGTTCTTC.

The J gene is TRBJ2-1, the V gene TRBV7-8; D is uncertain. CDR1 is SGHVS, CDR2 FQNEAQ, per germline. The ends were cut back, 5 bases at V and 8 bases at J, with 10 bases in the middle. The CDR3 runs to 12 residues. The CDR3 here is CASSPRQDEQFF. The CDR3 DNA follows: TGTGCCAGCAGCCCGCGCCAGGATGAGCAGTTCTTC.

The table lists this clone with a few counts. The chain joins TRBV18 to TRBJ2-7, with 7 nucleotides matching TRBD1. V was pared by 2 bases and J by 7 bases, with 14 bases of the junction left unmatched. The CDR3 extends over 16 amino acids. CDR1 and CDR2 from the germline V gene are KGHSH and LQKENI. This CDR3 is CASSPRSDRVTAEQYF. The DNA of the CDR3 is TGTGCCAGCTCACCAAGGAGTGACAGGGTTACTGCGGAGCAGTACTTC.